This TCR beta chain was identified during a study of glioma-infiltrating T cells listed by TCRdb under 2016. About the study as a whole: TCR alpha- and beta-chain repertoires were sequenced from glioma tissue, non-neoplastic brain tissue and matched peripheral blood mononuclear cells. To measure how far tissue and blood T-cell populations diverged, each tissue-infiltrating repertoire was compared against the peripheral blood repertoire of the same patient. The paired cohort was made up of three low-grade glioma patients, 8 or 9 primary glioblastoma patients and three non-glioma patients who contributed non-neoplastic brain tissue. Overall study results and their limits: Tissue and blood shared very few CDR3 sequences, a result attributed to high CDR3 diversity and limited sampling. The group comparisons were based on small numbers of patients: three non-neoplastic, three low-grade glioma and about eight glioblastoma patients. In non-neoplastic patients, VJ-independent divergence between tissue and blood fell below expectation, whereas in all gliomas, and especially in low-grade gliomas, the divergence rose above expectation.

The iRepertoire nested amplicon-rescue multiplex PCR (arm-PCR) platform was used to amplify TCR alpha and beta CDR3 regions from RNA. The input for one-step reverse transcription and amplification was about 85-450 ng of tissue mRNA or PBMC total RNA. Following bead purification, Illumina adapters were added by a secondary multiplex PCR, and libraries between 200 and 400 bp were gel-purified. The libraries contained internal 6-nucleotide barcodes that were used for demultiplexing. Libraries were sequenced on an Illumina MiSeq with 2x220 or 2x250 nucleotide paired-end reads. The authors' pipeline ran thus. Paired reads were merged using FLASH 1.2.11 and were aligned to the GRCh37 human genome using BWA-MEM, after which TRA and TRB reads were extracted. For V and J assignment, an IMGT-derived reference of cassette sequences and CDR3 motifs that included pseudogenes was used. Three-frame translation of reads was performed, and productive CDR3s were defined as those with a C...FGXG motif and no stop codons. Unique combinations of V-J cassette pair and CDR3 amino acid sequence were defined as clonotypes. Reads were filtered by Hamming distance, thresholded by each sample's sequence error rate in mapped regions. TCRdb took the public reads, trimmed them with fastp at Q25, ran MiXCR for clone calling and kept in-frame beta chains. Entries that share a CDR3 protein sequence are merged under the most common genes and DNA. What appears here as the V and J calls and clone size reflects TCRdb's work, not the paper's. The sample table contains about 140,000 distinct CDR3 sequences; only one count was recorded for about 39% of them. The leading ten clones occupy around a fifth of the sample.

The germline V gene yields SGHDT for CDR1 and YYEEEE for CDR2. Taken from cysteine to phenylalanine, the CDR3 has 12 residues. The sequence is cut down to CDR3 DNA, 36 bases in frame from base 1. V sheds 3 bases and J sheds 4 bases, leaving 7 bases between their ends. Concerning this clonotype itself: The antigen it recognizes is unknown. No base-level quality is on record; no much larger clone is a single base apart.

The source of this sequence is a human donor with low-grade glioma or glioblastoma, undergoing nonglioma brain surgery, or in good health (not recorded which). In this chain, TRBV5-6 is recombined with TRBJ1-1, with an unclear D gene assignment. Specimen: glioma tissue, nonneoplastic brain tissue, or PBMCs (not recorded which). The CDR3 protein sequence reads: CASSWASTEAFF. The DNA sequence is TGTGCCAGCAGCTGGGCGAGCACTGAAGCTTTCTTT.